Sequencing of this TCR beta chain was carried out in a study of blood T cell repertoires in COVID-19. For the study at large: The United States, Italy and Spain provided the acute and convalescent COVID-19 samples. In each case, the material was cDNA or gDNA derived from T cells, B-cell-depleted T cells, or PBMCs.

TCRdb's copy holds only in-frame clones and misses some; the assay was immunoSEQ multiplex PCR. This repertoire shows about 370,000 clones, more than 70% found once; its top ten account for 2.5% to 3.5%. This CDR3 is 16 amino acids long. Germline-derived CDR1 and CDR2 are KGHSH and LQKENI. V lost 3 bases and J 3 bases, leaving 14 bases between the germline ends. Followed over time, Seattle patients had been enrolled while infection was active. The sequencing sample was made of peripheral blood. The chain recombines TRBV18 with TRBJ2-2, with D tentatively TRBD2 (6 bases). The source is a woman younger than 45 with COVID-19, enrolled during active disease. CDR3 loop: CASSPRDWGDTGELFF. The CDR3 nucleotides are TGTGCCAGCTCACCGAGGGACTGGGGTGACACCGGGGAGCTGTTTTTT.